The clone carrying this T cell receptor beta chain was picked up a small number of times. Its cognate antigen is unknown. The repertoire was sequenced with immunoSEQ multiplex PCR; TCRdb's copy has only in-frame clones and lacks some. The data show around 300,000 clones, 85% to 90% seen once. The CDR3 length is 13 residues. Trimming removed 5 bases from V and 5 bases from J, with 10 bases in between. This entry belongs to a study of Ad26.COV2.S vaccination and SARS-CoV-2 variants. Study conclusions and caveats: Reports say spike-specific CD8+ and CD4+ T cell responses covered substantial breadth after vaccination.

Sample treatment: about 20 received Ad26.COV2.S at low or high dose, single or two shots; roughly five received placebo; per-sample allocation not given. Specimens were obtained on day 63 following the first vaccine or placebo injection. The genes are TRBV12-3 or TRBV12-4 and TRBJ1-5, with D unclear. Sequenced here: peripheral blood, sampled in a trial of Ad26.COV2.S vaccine versus placebo. The sequence was collected from a person aged 18 to 59 who received the Ad26.COV2.S COVID-19 vaccine or a placebo. The CDR3 here is CASSRGRDQPQHF. The CDR3 DNA is TGTGCCAGCAGTCGGGGTCGGGATCAGCCCCAGCATTTT.